The following is a TCR beta chain sequence with its context. The source of the sample is a study of control samples from healthy donors and cancer patients. Assay used: immunoSEQ multiplex PCR; TCRdb lists only in-frame clones, some missing. The table lists about 130,000 clones, about 94% of them singletons. The germline V gene encodes CDR1 SGHTA and CDR2 FQGNSA. There are 14 residues in the CDR3. With 5 bases removed from V and 4 bases from J, the gap between germline ends came to 11 bases. Sequenced: PBMCs. The clonotype was recovered from a man in his 60s with colorectal cancer. The chain combines TRBV7-2 with TRBJ2-2; D is unclear. CDR3 sequence reads: CASSRVEVTGELFF. Written as DNA, the CDR3 is TGTGCCAGCAGCCGGGTCGAGGTCACCGGGGAGCTGTTTTTT.